The 16 T cell receptor beta chains presented below share a single source sample, sequenced in a study of T cells after yellow fever vaccination (dated by TCRdb to the late 2010s). The library was produced with 5' RACE. For sequencing, an Illumina NovaSeq 6000 was employed. The public reads were reanalyzed by TCRdb: fastp trimming at Q25, MiXCR alignment, in-frame beta chains only. Identical CDR3 protein sequences are pooled into one entry, listed with their most common genes and DNA. Present in this sample are about 320,000 distinct CDR3 sequences, approximately 4% of which were seen just once. Just under 20% of the sample lies in the top ten. The treatment or condition label, as the study defines it: live attenuated yellow fever vaccine strain. The specimen comprised PBMCs, sampled 15 days after the yellow fever booster vaccination. The source of these receptors is a man aged 18 to 30 who received the YFV17D yellow fever vaccine.

The gene calls are TRBV12-3 or TRBV12-4 and TRBJ1-2; 8 bases line up with TRBD1. The CDR3 sequence is 12 residues long. V lost 7 bases and J lost 10; bases outside the gene matches: 8. This CDR3 reads CASTLQGVVYTF. CDR3 DNA sequence: TGTGCCAGCACCCTACAGGGGGTAGTCTACACCTTC.

In this sample, this clonotype turned up many times. This rearrangement joins TRBV6-2 or TRBV6-3 to TRBJ1-5, with no clear D. Trimming removed 6 bases at V and 7 bases at J, with 10 bases between. The length of the CDR3 is 12 residues. In germline, CDR1 is MNHEY, CDR2 SVGEGT. This chain's CDR3 is CASSLRRQPQHF. CDR3 sequence (DNA): TGTGCCAGCAGCCTTCGAAGGCAGCCCCAGCATTTT.

The rearrangement uses TRBV4-2 and TRBJ1-1, with 7 bases identical to TRBD1. The CDR3 length is 15 residues. The ends lost 1 base at V and 7 bases at J; junction bases unmatched: 9. CDR1 LGHNA and CDR2 YNFKEQ come from the germline V gene. CDR3 bases: TGTGCCAGCAGCCAAGCTCGAGGGGGCTTTGGTGAAGCTTTCTTT. The encoded protein is CASSQARGGFGEAFF.

The CDR3 spells CASSSSRGNEQFF. CDR3 coding DNA: TGTGCCAGCAGCTCCTCTAGGGGCAATGAGCAGTTCTTC. The V gene is TRBV7-2, the J gene TRBJ2-1; D is possibly TRBD1 (5 bases). V dropped 4 bases and J dropped 6 bases, with 10 bases sitting between them. CDR1 is SGHTA and CDR2 is FQGNSA in the germline V gene. The CDR3 extends over 13 amino acids.

This clonotype was seen many times. The rearrangement uses TRBV9 and TRBJ1-1, with D possibly matching TRBD1 (5 bases). Trimming pared 4 bases from V and 3 bases from J, leaving 19 bases between. Germline CDR1 reads SGDLS; CDR2 reads YYNGEE. CDR3 size: 16 residues. DNA for the CDR3: TGTGCCAGCAGCTTAAGCAAGGGAGGGGATGACACTGAAGCTTTCTTT. It codes for CASSLSKGGDDTEAFF.

Many counts were recorded for this clonotype. The chain is built from TRBV15 and TRBJ1-5; D is unclear. Germline V gene lookup returns CDR1 LNHNV and CDR2 YYDKDF (reference sequence). The CDR3 extends over 12 amino acids. Between the trimmed V and J ends, which lost 9 bases and 7 bases, there was a span of 13 bases. CDR3 amino acids: CATNSGGQPQHF. DNA of the CDR3: TGTGCCACTAACTCTGGCGGGCAGCCCCAGCATTTT. Full variable domain (missing parts from reference TRBV15 and TRBJ1-5): DAMVIQNPRYQVTQFGKPVTLSCSQTLNHNVMYWYQQKSSQAPKLLFHYYDKDFNNEADTPDNFQSRRPNTSFCFLDIRSPGLGDTAMYLCATNSGGQPQHFGDGTRLSIL.

This clonotype was detected ten times or more. V gene TRBV12-3 or TRBV12-4 combines with J gene TRBJ2-3; 10 bases match TRBD2. CDR3 size: 15 residues. The junction had 7 bases not matched to a gene; V was cut back by 7 bases and J by 3 bases. The CDR3 DNA reads as TGTGCCAGCACACTCGGACTAGCGGTTACAGATACGCAGTATTTT. It is translated as CASTLGLAVTDTQYF.

This chain connects TRBV3-1 to TRBJ1-2; D unresolved. The CDR3 is 16 residues long. Trimming took 0 bases from V and 5 from J, leaving 16 bases between them. From germline, CDR1 is LGHDT and CDR2 YNNKEL (reference sequence). The chain's CDR3 is CASSQDRALLGYGYTF. The CDR3 coding sequence is TGTGCCAGCAGCCAAGACCGGGCCCTGCTTGGGTATGGCTACACCTTC.

This clonotype was recorded many times. The V call is TRBV11-2, the J call TRBJ2-7, with D tentatively TRBD1 or TRBD2 (6 bases each). Germline V gives CDR1 SGHAT, CDR2 FQNNGV. The length of the CDR3 is 14 residues. V lost 7 bases and J 6 bases, leaving 19 bases between the germline ends. CDR3 protein: CASTTAGGFGEQYV. CDR3 nucleotides: TGTGCCAGCACCACCGCCGGGGGCTTCGGCGAGCAGTACGTC.

This clonotype was seen a few times. This sequence joins TRBV7-9 and TRBJ1-1; 7 positions agree with TRBD1. This CDR3 has 18 amino acids. The trim removed 3 bases at V and 5 bases at J, leaving 18 bases unmatched. Germline CDR1 and CDR2: SEHNR and FQNEAQ (reference sequence). In DNA form, the CDR3 reads TGTGCCAGCAGCTTTAGCGACAGGGTAGCTTTTCTGGGAACTGAAGCTTTCTTT. Its translation: CASSFSDRVAFLGTEAFF. The full variable domain, completed using reference TRBV7-9 and TRBJ1-1, is DTGVSQNPRHKITKRGQNVTFRCDPISEHNRLYWYRQTLGQGPEFLTYFQNEAQLEKSRLLSDRFSAERPKGSFSTLEIQRTEQGDSAMYLCASSFSDRVAFLGTEAFFGQGTRLTVV.

This chain uses TRBV20-1 with TRBJ1-1; 8 bases fit TRBD1. The CDR3 is 14 amino acids. CDR1 DFQATT and CDR2 SNEGSKA come from the germline V gene (reference sequence). V lost 6 bases to trimming and J lost 0 bases; unmatched junction nucleotides: 6. CDR3 coding DNA: TGCAGTGCCCGGACAGGGAGCATGAACACTGAAGCTTTCTTT. Translation: CSARTGSMNTEAFF.

This clonotype came up a few times. Here the CDR3 DNA reads TGTGCCAGCAGCTTAGGAAGGCCCGCTTTGGGCGGGGAGCTGTTTTTT. This translates into CASSLGRPALGGELFF. This chain links TRBV7-6 with TRBJ2-2; D gene uncertain. Germline CDR1 and CDR2: SGHVS and FNYEAQ. Trimming removed 1 base at V and 7 bases at J, with 16 bases between. The CDR3 spans 16 residues.

This clonotype has just one count. A read error is possible here, since a much larger clone lies one base away. The chain joins TRBV12-5 to TRBJ2-2; possibly TRBD2 for D (6 bases). The CDR3 is 21 amino acids. Trimming left V 0 bases short and J 0 bases short, with 23 bases between. CDR1 LGHNT and CDR2 FRNRAP come from the germline V gene. This CDR3 reads CASGLVLYKGGGRSNTGELFF. The CDR3 nucleotides read TGTGCTAGTGGTTTGGTACTCTACAAGGGAGGAGGCCGGTCGAACACCGGGGAGCTGTTTTTT.

This clonotype was seen repeatedly, ten times or more. The CDR3 here is CASSQPGHQNTEAFF. DNA for the CDR3: TGTGCCAGCAGCCAACCGGGACACCAGAACACTGAAGCTTTCTTT. The V call is TRBV4-2, the J call TRBJ1-1; D possibly corresponds to TRBD1 (6 bases). V lost 2 bases to trimming and J lost 1 base, with 11 bases between them. The V gene's germline CDR1 is LGHNA and CDR2 YNFKEQ. The CDR3 runs 15 residues.

This clonotype was observed many times. The genes are TRBV5-1 and TRBJ2-2; 9 nucleotides agree with TRBD2. The CDR3 loop spans 15 amino acids. The V gene's germline CDR1 is SGHRS and CDR2 YFSETQ. V shed 5 bases and J 3 bases; nucleotides not matched to a gene: 5. CDR3 in amino acids: CASRLAGIDTGELFF. CDR3 bases: TGCGCCAGCAGGCTAGCGGGGATTGACACCGGGGAGCTGTTTTTT.

V is TRBV20-1 and J is TRBJ1-5; unclear D gene. Germline-derived CDR1 and CDR2 are DFQATT and SNEGSKA (reference sequence). Trimming removed 0 bases from V and 5 bases from J, with 20 bases in between. The CDR3 is 17 amino acids. CDR3 in amino acids: CSAREFSEVFRDQPQHF. For the CDR3, the DNA is TGCAGTGCTAGAGAATTCTCCGAAGTATTCCGGGATCAGCCCCAGCATTTT.